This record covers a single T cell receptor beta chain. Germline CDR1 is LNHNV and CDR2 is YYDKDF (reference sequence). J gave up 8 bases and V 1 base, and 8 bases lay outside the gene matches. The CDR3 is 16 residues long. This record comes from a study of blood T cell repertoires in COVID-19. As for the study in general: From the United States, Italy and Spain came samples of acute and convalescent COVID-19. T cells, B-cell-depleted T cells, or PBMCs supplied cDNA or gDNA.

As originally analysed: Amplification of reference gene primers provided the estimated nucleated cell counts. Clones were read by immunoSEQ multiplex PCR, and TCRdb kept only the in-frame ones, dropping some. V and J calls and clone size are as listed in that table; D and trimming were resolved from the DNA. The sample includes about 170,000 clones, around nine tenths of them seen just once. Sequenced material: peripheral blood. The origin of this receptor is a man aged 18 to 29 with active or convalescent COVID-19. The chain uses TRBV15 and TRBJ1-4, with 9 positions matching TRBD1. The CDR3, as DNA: TGTGCCACCAGCAGAGTCGAGGGACAGGGACGAGAAAAACTGTTTTTT. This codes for CATSRVEGQGREKLFF.